These 21 T cell receptor beta chains came from one sample sequenced in a study of CD8 T cells in ankylosing spondylitis. TCRdb processed the 5' RACE reads anew with MiXCR; each CDR3 protein has one entry. The table records 150,000 to 200,000 distinct CDR3 sequences, under 15% of them present only once. Sequences were obtained from blood, either unsorted or a sorted T cell fraction (not recorded which). The receptors stem from a female donor with ankylosing spondylitis or in good health (not recorded which).

There are many counts of this clonotype. This rearrangement joins TRBV5-5 to TRBJ1-5; D is uncertain. Germline CDR1 reads SGHKS; CDR2 reads YYEKEE (reference sequence). Trimming took off 4 bases at V and 1 base at J, with 12 bases between the two ends. The CDR3 length is 15 residues. The CDR3 DNA reads as TGTGCCAGCAGCCAACATCCCGGAAGCAATCAGCCCCAGCATTTT. The encoded protein is CASSQHPGSNQPQHF.

This chain connects TRBV9 to TRBJ1-6; no reliable D call. The CDR3 is 13 amino acids. Trimming took off 3 bases at V and 10 bases at J, with 11 bases between the two ends. CDR1 SGDLS and CDR2 YYNGEE come from the germline V gene. CDR3 nucleotide sequence: TGTGCCAGCAGCGAGGCGGCAAGATCACCCCTCCACTTT. Amino acid sequence: CASSEAARSPLHF.

This clonotype has a count of ten or more. The chain joins TRBV7-9 to TRBJ1-4; 7 bases map to TRBD1. V was pared by 4 bases and J by 7 bases, with 9 bases of the junction left unmatched. The CDR3 covers 15 residues. Germline V lookup: CDR1 SEHNR, CDR2 FQNEAQ (reference sequence). The CDR3 protein is CASSSVGQVFEKLFF. Here the CDR3 DNA reads TGTGCCAGCAGCTCAGTAGGACAGGTGTTTGAAAAACTGTTTTTT.

This clonotype was counted ten times or more. This sequence joins TRBV10-3 and TRBJ2-7; D tentatively fits TRBD1 or TRBD2 (6 bases each). Trimming shortened V by 10 bases and J by 4 bases, and 20 bases separated the two germline ends. Germline V gives CDR1 ENHRY, CDR2 SYGVKD. The CDR3 contains 14 residues. CDR3 DNA: TGTGCCACCATCATGGGGGGAGGACAGTACGAGCAGTACTTC. Translating it yields CATIMGGGQYEQYF.

As to this clonotype: Being one base from a much bigger clone, this may be a read error. This chain joins TRBV9 and TRBJ2-3; D uncertain. Germline-derived CDR1 and CDR2 are SGDLS and YYNGEE. This CDR3 is built from 14 residues. This CDR3 is CASSPRTTGDTEYF. CDR3 sequence (DNA): TGTGCCAGCAGCCCGAGGACGACTGGAGATACGGAGTATTTT. Full variable domain (remainder filled in from reference TRBV9 and TRBJ2-3): DSGVTQTPKHLITATGQRVTLRCSPRSGDLSVYWYQQSLDQGLQFLIQYYNGEERAKGNILERFSAQQFPDLHSELNLSSLELGDSALYFCASSPRTTGDTEYFGPGTRLTVL.

On this clonotype: A read error is possible here, since a much larger clone lies one base away. V gene TRBV9 combines with J gene TRBJ1-5; D uncertain. CDR1 is SGDLS and CDR2 is YYNGEE in the germline V gene. The CDR3 covers 17 residues. CDR3 loop: CASSVEVDIPGNQSQHF. The CDR3 DNA reads as TGTGCCAGCAGCGTAGAGGTCGACATCCCAGGCAATCAGTCCCAGCATTTT.

The V and J genes are TRBV20-1 and TRBJ1-1, with D possibly being TRBD1 (5 bases). The V end lost 1 base, the J end lost 0 bases, and 12 bases lay between the germline ends. The germline CDR1 and CDR2 sequences are DFQATT and SNEGSKA (reference sequence). This CDR3 has 15 residues. CDR3 DNA sequence: TGCAGTGCTAGAGTGGGGGGATCCATGAACACTGAAGCTTTCTTT. Protein product: CSARVGGSMNTEAFF.

There are many counts of this clonotype. J is TRBJ1-5 and V is TRBV3-1; TRBD1 agrees at 10 bases. Germline CDR1 is LGHDT and CDR2 is YNNKEL (reference sequence). The CDR3 is made up of 18 amino acids. With V trimmed by 1 base and J by 0 bases, 6 bases remained unmatched. The CDR3 nucleotides are TGTGCCAGCAGCCAAGGTTGGGGACAGGGGAGTAGCAATCAGCCCCAGCATTTT. Protein sequence: CASSQGWGQGSSNQPQHF.

This clonotype has at least ten counts. V is TRBV14 and J is TRBJ2-3; D unresolved. The CDR3 runs to 12 residues. V was trimmed by 6 bases and J by 6 bases, leaving 10 bases between them. From germline, CDR1 is SGHDN and CDR2 FVKESK. CDR3 nucleotide sequence: TGTGCCAGCAGGTTAGCTGGTGATACGCAGTATTTT. This encodes CASRLAGDTQYF.

This clonotype appeared a few times. The J gene is TRBJ2-3, the V gene TRBV6-1, with TRBD2 identical over 7 bases. V was clipped by 10 bases and J by 0 bases; unmatched bases: 4. The CDR3 covers 13 residues. The germline V gene has CDR1 MNHNS and CDR2 SASEGT. The CDR3 reads CATLADSTDTQYF. For the CDR3, the DNA is TGTGCCACCCTAGCGGACAGCACAGATACGCAGTATTTT.

At least ten counts were recorded for this clonotype. The chain is built from TRBV6-2 or TRBV6-3 and TRBJ2-4; 7 nucleotides line up with TRBD1. CDR1 is MNHEY and CDR2 is SVGEGT in the germline V gene. There are 14 residues in the CDR3. J lost 8 bases, V lost 6 bases, and 10 bases had no gene match. The CDR3 reads CASSHRGPTDIQYF. As DNA, the CDR3 is TGTGCCAGCAGCCACAGGGGCCCAACGGACATTCAGTACTTC.

This clonotype was recorded at least ten times. V is TRBV7-2 and J is TRBJ2-3, with 10 bases identical to TRBD1. The CDR3 length is 14 residues. The germline gives CDR1 SGHTA, CDR2 FQGNSA. V was clipped by 3 bases and J by 4 bases; unmatched bases: 1. The DNA of the CDR3 is TGTGCCAGCAGCTTCGACAGGGGGCCAGATACGCAGTATTTT. Translating gives CASSFDRGPDTQYF.

This clonotype was recorded many times. This chain uses TRBV5-1 with TRBJ1-4; unclear D gene. V lost 3 bases, J lost 7 bases, and 13 bases lay in between. Germline lookup yields CDR1 SGHRS and CDR2 YFSETQ. This CDR3 has 14 amino acids. The CDR3 region is CASSSQMMGEKLFF. The CDR3 bases are TGCGCCAGCAGCTCCCAGATGATGGGTGAAAAACTGTTTTTT.

A remark on this clonotype: Being one base from a much bigger clone, this may be a read error. The V and J genes are TRBV20-1 and TRBJ1-3, with D possibly matching TRBD1 (5 bases). The CDR3 extends over 15 amino acids. Germline V gene sequence: CDR1 DFQATT, CDR2 SNEGSKA (reference sequence). CDR3 nucleotide sequence: TGCAGTGCTAGAGTGGCAGGGAGCTATGGAAGCACCATATATTTT. Translation gives CSARVAGSYGSTIYF.

A note on this clonotype: Since no conserved phenylalanine or tryptophan closes the CDR3, a read error is the likely cause. This chain joins TRBV11-2 and TRBJ2-6; D gene uncertain. V was shortened by 5 bases and J by 6 bases, with 8 bases between the two germline ends. CDR3 length: 13 residues. Per the germline V gene, CDR1 is SGHAT and CDR2 is FQNNGV. The CDR3, as DNA: TGTGCCAGCAGCGAAGGGATGGCCAACGTCCTGACTTCC. Protein product: CASSEGMANVLTS.

This clonotype has just one count. The V gene is TRBV4-1, the J gene TRBJ2-7, with 7 nucleotides matching TRBD1. The CDR3 length is 16 residues. V lost 3 bases and J lost 6; bases outside the gene matches: 14. CDR1 MGHRA and CDR2 YSYEKL come from the germline V gene. In DNA form, the CDR3 reads TGCGCCAGCAGCCAGGTGGTAGGACAGGCTCCCCTCGAGCAGTACTTC. This translates into CASSQVVGQAPLEQYF.

The table lists this clonotype with many counts. This chain uses TRBV7-2 with TRBJ2-1, with 11 bases lining up with TRBD2. The germline CDR1 and CDR2 sequences are SGHTA and FQGNSA. Germline trimming cut 5 bases from V and 7 bases from J; bases unmatched to any gene: 10. The CDR3 spans 16 residues. In DNA form, the CDR3 reads TGTGCCAGCAGCGTACCGTCGGGACTAGCGGCTAATGAGCAGTTCTTC. Translating gives CASSVPSGLAANEQFF. The full variable domain, in which reference TRBV7-2 and TRBJ2-1 provide the parts outside the CDR3, is GAGVSQSPSNKVTEKGKDVELRCDPISGHTALYWYRQSLGQGLEFLIYFQGNSAPDKSGLPSDRFSAERTGGSVSTLTIQRTQQEDSAVYLCASSVPSGLAANEQFFGPGTRLTVL.

This clonotype has a count of ten or more. The chain joins TRBV6-1 to TRBJ2-1; the match to TRBD2 covers 12 bases. This CDR3 region has 20 residues. Per germline, CDR1 MNHNS and CDR2 SASEGT. The trim removed 3 bases at V and 0 bases at J, leaving 12 bases unmatched. CDR3 coding DNA: TGTGCCAGCAGTGAGAACCTTGGACTAGCGGGATACATCTCCTACAATGAGCAGTTCTTC. Protein product: CASSENLGLAGYISYNEQFF.

The V call is TRBV15, the J call TRBJ1-1, with D unresolved. V was trimmed by 4 bases and J by 0 bases, leaving 12 bases between them. The CDR3 has 15 amino acids. Germline lookup yields CDR1 LNHNV and CDR2 YYDKDF (reference sequence). This chain's CDR3 is CATSIDFALNTEAFF. The CDR3 region has the DNA TGTGCCACCAGCATCGATTTCGCGTTGAACACTGAAGCTTTCTTT. Full variable domain (missing parts from reference TRBV15 and TRBJ1-1): DAMVIQNPRYQVTQFGKPVTLSCSQTLNHNVMYWYQQKSSQAPKLLFHYYDKDFNNEADTPDNFQSRRPNTSFCFLDIRSPGLGDTAMYLCATSIDFALNTEAFFGQGTRLTVV.

This clonotype was counted ten times or more. The chain carries TRBV7-9 and TRBJ1-5; TRBD1 agrees at 9 bases. V was clipped by 5 bases and J by 2 bases; unmatched bases: 4. Germline assignment: CDR1 SEHNR and CDR2 FQNEAQ (reference sequence). CDR3 length equals 15 residues. The CDR3 DNA is TGTGCCAGCAGCGGGACAGGGCCACGCAATCAGCCCCAGCATTTT. It translates to CASSGTGPRNQPQHF.

This rearrangement joins TRBV4-3 to TRBJ2-3, with 8 bases fitting TRBD1. The length of the CDR3 is 15 residues. V shed 3 bases, J shed 3 bases, and the junction held 5 bases outside the gene matches. Germline V gene data show CDR1 as LGHNA and CDR2 as YSLEER. CDR3 nucleotides: TGCGCCAGCAGCCATGGGACAGGTTCTACAGATACGCAGTATTTT. Amino acid sequence: CASSHGTGSTDTQYF.